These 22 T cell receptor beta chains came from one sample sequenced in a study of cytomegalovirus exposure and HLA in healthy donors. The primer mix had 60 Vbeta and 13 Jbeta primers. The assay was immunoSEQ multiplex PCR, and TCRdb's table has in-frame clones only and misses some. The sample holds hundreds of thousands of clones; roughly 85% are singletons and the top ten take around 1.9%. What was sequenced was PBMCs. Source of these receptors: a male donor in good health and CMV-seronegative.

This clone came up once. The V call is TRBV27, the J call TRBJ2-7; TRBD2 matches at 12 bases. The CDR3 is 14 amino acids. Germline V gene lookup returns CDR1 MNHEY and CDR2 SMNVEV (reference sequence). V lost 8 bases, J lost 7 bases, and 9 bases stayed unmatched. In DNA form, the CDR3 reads TGTGCCAGCGGAGGACTAGCGGGGATTGGGGAGCAGTACTTC. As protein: CASGGLAGIGEQYF.

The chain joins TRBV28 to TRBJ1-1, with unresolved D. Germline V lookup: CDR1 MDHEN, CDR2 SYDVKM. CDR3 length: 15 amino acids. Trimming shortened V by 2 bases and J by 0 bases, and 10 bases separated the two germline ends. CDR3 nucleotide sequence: TGTGCCAGCAGTTTAATGTGGCAACTGAACACTGAAGCTTTCTTT. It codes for CASSLMWQLNTEAFF.

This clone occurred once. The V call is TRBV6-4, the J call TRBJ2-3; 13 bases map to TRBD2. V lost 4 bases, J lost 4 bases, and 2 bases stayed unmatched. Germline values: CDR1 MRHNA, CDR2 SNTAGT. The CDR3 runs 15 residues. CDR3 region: CASSGTSGGSDTQYF. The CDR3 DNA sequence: TGTGCCAGCAGTGGGACTAGCGGGGGTTCAGATACGCAGTATTTT.

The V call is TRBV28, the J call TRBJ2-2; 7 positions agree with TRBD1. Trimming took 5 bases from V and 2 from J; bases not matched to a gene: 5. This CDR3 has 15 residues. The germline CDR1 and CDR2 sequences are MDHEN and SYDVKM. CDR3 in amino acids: CASSLGTANTGELFF. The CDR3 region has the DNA TGTGCCAGCAGTCTCGGGACAGCAAACACCGGGGAGCTGTTTTTT.

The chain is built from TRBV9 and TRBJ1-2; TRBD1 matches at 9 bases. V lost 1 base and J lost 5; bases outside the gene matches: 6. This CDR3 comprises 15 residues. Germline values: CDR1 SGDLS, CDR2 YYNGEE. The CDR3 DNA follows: TGTGCCAGCAGCGTAAGGACAGGGGTGGTATATGGCTACACCTTC. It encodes CASSVRTGVVYGYTF.

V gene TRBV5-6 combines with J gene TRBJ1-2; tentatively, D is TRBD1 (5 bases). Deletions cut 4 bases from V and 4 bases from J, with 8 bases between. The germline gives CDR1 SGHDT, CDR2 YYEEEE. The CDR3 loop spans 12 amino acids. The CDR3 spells CASSLTGYGYTF. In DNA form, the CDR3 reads TGTGCCAGCAGCCTTACAGGCTATGGCTACACCTTC.

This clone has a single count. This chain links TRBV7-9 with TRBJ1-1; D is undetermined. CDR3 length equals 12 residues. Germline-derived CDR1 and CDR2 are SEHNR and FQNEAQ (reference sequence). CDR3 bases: TGTTCCATCTACTACGGGTCGAACGAAGCTTTCTTT. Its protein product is CSIYYGSNEAFF. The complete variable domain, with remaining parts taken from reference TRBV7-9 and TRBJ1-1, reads DTGVSQNPRHKITKRGQNVTFRCDPISEHNRLYWYRQTLGQGPEFLTYFQNEAQLEKSRLLSDRFSAERPKGSFSTLEIQRTEQGDSAMYLCSIYYGSNEAFFGQGTRLTVV.

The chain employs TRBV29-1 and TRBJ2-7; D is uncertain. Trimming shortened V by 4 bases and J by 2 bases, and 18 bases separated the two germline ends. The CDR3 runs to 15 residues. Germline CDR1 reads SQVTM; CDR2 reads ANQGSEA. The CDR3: CSVVNQQRSPYEQYF. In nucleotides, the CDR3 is TGCAGCGTTGTGAACCAACAGAGATCCCCCTACGAGCAGTACTTC.

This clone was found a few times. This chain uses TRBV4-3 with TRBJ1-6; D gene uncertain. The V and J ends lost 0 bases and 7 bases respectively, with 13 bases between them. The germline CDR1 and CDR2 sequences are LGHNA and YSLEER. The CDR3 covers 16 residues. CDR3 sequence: CASSQDWGATNSPLHF. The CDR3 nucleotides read TGCGCCAGCAGCCAAGATTGGGGAGCAACAAATTCACCCCTCCACTTT.

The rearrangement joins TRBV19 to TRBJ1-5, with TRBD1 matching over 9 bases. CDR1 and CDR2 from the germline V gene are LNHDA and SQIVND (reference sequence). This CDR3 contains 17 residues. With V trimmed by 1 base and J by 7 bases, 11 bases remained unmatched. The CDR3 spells CASSIVLGQGRHQPQHF. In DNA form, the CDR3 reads TGTGCCAGTAGTATAGTGTTGGGACAGGGAAGGCACCAGCCCCAGCATTTT.

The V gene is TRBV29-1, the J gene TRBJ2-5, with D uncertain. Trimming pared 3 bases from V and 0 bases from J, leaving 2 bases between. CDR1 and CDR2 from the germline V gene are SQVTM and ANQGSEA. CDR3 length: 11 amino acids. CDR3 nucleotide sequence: TGCAGCGTTGATAACCAAGAGACCCAGTACTTC. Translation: CSVDNQETQYF. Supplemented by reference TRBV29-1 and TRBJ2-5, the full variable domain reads SAVISQKPSRDICQRGTSLTIQCQVDSQVTMMFWYRQQPGQSLTLIATANQGSEATYESGFVIDKFPISRPNLTFSTLTVSNMSPEDSSIYLCSVDNQETQYFGPGTRLLVL.

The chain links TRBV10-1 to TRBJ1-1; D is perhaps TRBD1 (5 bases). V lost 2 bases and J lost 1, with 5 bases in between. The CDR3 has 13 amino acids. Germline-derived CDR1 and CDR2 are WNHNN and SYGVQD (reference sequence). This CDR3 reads CASSEGQNTEAFF. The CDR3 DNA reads TGCGCCAGCAGTGAGGGACAGAACACTGAAGCTTTCTTT.

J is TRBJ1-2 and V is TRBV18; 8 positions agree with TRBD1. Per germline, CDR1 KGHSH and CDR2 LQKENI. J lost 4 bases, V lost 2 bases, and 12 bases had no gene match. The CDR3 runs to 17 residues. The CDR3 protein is CASSPTPTGEISYGYTF. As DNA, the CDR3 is TGTGCCAGCTCACCAACGCCGACAGGGGAAATCTCCTATGGCTACACCTTC.

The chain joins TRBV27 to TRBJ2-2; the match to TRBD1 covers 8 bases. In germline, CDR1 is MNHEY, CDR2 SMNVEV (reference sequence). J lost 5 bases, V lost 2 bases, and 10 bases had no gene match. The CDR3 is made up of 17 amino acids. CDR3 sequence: CASSLTRTGWVTGELFF. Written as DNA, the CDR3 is TGTGCCAGCAGTTTAACTAGGACAGGGTGGGTGACCGGGGAGCTGTTTTTT.

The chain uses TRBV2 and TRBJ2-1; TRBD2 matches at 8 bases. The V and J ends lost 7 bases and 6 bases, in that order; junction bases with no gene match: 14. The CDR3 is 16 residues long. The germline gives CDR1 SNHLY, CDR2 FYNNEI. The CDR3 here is CASKLGSGGGGNEQFF. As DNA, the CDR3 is TGTGCCAGCAAACTTGGGAGCGGGGGAGGGGGCAATGAGCAGTTCTTC.

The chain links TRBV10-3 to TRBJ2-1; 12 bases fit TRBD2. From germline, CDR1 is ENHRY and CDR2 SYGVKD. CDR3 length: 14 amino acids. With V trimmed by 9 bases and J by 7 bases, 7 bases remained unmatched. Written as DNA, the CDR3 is TGTGCCATTCCTAGCGGGAGGGCCGGGAATGAGCAGTTCTTC. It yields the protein CAIPSGRAGNEQFF.

The CDR3 is CSARPGLGAFF. The CDR3 nucleotides are TGCAGTGCTAGACCGGGACTGGGAGCTTTCTTT. The chain has TRBV20-1 and TRBJ1-1; perhaps TRBD1 as D (5 bases). Germline CDR1 reads DFQATT; CDR2 reads SNEGSKA (reference sequence). The CDR3 is 11 amino acids. V dropped 2 bases and J dropped 10 bases, with 11 bases sitting between them.

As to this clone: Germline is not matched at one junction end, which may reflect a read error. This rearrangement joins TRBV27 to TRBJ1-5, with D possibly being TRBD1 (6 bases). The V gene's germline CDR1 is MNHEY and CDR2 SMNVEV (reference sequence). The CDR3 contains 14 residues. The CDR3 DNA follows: TGTGCCAGCAGGAGGGACACGAGCATTCAGCCCCAGCATTTT. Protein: CASRRDTSIQPQHF.

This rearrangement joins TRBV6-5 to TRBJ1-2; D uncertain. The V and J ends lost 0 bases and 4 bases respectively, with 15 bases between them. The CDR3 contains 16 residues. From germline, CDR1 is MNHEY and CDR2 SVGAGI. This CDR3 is CASSYSSSANVYGYTF. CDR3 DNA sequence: TGTGCCAGCAGTTACTCGAGTTCCGCTAACGTCTATGGCTACACCTTC.

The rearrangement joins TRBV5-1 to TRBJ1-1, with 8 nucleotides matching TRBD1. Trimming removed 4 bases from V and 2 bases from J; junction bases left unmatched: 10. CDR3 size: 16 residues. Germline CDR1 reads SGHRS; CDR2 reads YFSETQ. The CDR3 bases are TGCGCCAGCAGCCCTAGAGAGGCAGGGGGCAACACTGAAGCTTTCTTT. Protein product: CASSPREAGGNTEAFF.

Written as DNA, the CDR3 is TGTGCCAGCAGCTTAAGGTCCGGGGGGGTCACAGATACGCAGTATTTT. It specifies CASSLRSGGVTDTQYF. The rearrangement joins TRBV7-3 to TRBJ2-3; 8 nucleotides match TRBD2. The CDR3 totals 16 residues. From germline, CDR1 is SGHTA and CDR2 FQGTGA. With 1 base clipped from V and 2 bases from J, the junction kept 5 bases outside the gene matches.

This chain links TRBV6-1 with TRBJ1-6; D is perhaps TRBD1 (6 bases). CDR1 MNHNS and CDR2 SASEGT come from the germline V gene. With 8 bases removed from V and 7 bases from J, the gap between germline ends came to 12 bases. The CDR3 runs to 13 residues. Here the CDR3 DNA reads TGTGCCAGCTCACAGGGCTGGAATTCACCCCTCCACTTT. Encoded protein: CASSQGWNSPLHF.